This T cell receptor beta chain was recovered during a study of blood T cell repertoires in COVID-19 (dated by TCRdb to 2020 to 2021). Describing the broader study: Samples covering the acute and convalescent phases of COVID-19 were provided by collaborators in the United States, Italy and Spain. Where available, HLA class I and class II types were taken from metadata supplied by the sample provider and were not determined by assay-based typing. The sample metadata nearly always contained a de-identified subject ID, COVID-19 status, age in years and sex. The material from the prospective study consisted of cDNA or gDNA derived from T cells, B-cell-depleted T cells, or PBMCs. The samples were drawn from the first 160 participants of the ongoing ImmuneRACE study and from 950 to 1,500 subjects provided by 6 global collaborators. Subjects who had been exposed to COVID-19, were actively infected with it, or had recovered from it provided the deeply sampled blood TCRbeta repertoires that made up the dataset. The repertoires were released in a freely available public database intended as a resource for research on the immune response to SARS-CoV-2.

TCRbeta CDR3 regions were amplified from genomic DNA using the immunoSEQ Assay, a bias-controlled multiplex PCR. Concerning the study's data processing: The number of nucleated cells in each sample was estimated by amplification of reference gene primers within the assay. Sequence reads were collapsed and filtered to measure the absolute abundance of every unique TCRbeta CDR3 rearrangement. Productive Simpson clonality was computed per sample as the square root of Simpson's diversity index over productive rearrangements. Entries here come from immuneACCESS through TCRdb and include only in-frame sequences with V and J called. Some clones fail to appear in such tables; in the studies checked, an unresolved V gene covers under half of the shortfall, and the cause of the remainder is unknown. V and J calls and clone size are those listed in that table; D and trimming were worked out from the DNA. This sample lists approximately 240,000 clones; around 82% were detected once. The top ten clonotypes cover 4.5% to 5% of the sample.

The collaborating institutions used their own protocols to collect whole blood in K2EDTA tubes. For TCRbeta analysis, collaborators shipped samples in one of three forms: frozen whole blood, isolated PBMCs, or DNA extracted from either of those sample types. Study-wide conclusions, independent of this receptor: The quantity of clinical and demographic metadata differed by source and by participant and was supplied without curation.

Trimming at the junction amounts to 3 bases on V and 8 bases on J, and the germline ends lie 14 bases apart. There are 14 amino acids in the CDR3, from cysteine to phenylalanine inclusive. Solely the CDR3 DNA is kept, with 42 bases framed from the first base. CDR1 and CDR2 are drawn from the germline V gene: MNHNS, SASEGT. A note on this clone: Its antigen specificity is not known. Per-nucleotide qualities are absent, and no much larger clonotype sits a single base away.

The TCR originated in an elderly woman with active or convalescent COVID-19. The chain couples TRBV6-1 to TRBJ1-5, and possibly TRBD1, on 6 matching bases. Sequencing was carried out using peripheral blood. The DNA sequence is as follows: TGTGCCAGCAGTGACGACAGGTCATTAAAGCCCCAGCATTTT. The encoded protein is CASSDDRSLKPQHF.